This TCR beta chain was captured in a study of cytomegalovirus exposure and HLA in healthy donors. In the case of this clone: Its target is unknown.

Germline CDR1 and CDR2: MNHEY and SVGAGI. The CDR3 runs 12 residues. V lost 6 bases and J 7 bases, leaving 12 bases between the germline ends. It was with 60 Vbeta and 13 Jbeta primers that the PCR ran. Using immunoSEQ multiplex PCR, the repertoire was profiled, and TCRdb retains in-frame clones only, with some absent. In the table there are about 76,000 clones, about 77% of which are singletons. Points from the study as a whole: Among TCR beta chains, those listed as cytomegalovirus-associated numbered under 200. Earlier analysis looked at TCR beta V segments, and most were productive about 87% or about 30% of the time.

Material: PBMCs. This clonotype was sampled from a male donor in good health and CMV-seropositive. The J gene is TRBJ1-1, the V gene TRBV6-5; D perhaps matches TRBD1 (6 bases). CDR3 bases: TGTGCCAGCAGCCACGAGGACAGTGAAGCTTTCTTT. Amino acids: CASSHEDSEAFF.